What follows are 28 T cell receptor beta chains derived from one specimen sequenced in a study of shared clonotypes between healthy human individuals. Data came from immunoSEQ multiplex PCR; TCRdb stores just in-frame clones and leaves some out. The repertoire has under 650,000 clones, 95% to 97% of them found once; the top ten carry approximately 0.06%. Specimen: naive CD4+ T cells sorted from blood. Subset: CD45RA+ positively selected. These receptors were collected from a woman in her twenties or thirties in good health.

The chain carries TRBV5-4 and TRBJ1-1; D is ambiguous. Germline CDR1 SGHNT, CDR2 YYREEE (reference sequence). The V gene lost 5 bases and the J gene lost 8 bases, with 13 bases spanning the gap. This CDR3 spans 12 amino acids. CDR3 sequence reads: CASSQIAGEAFF. The CDR3 DNA reads TGTGCCAGCAGTCAGATAGCCGGGGAAGCTTTCTTT.

V usage is TRBV5-6 and J usage is TRBJ2-7, with D unclear. CDR1 is SGHDT, CDR2 YYEEEE, per germline. The CDR3 is 15 residues long. Trimming shortened V by 0 bases and J by 0 bases, and 10 bases separated the two germline ends. CDR3 amino acids: CASSLGLVTSYEQYF. The CDR3 DNA follows: TGTGCCAGCAGCTTGGGTCTAGTCACCTCCTACGAGCAGTACTTC.

The genes are TRBV7-9 and TRBJ1-1; 7 bases are shared with TRBD1. Germline V gene sequence: CDR1 SEHNR, CDR2 FQNEAQ (reference sequence). This CDR3 region has 15 residues. V dropped 0 bases and J dropped 5; count of bases not matched to a gene: 6. As DNA, the CDR3 is TGTGCCAGCAGCTTAGCCTCGACAGGGCGGACTGAAGCTTTCTTT. It specifies CASSLASTGRTEAFF.

CDR3 sequence: CASSPNGGPGTEAFF. CDR3 nucleotides: TGTGCCAGCAGCCCCAATGGGGGGCCTGGCACTGAAGCTTTCTTT. The V and J genes are TRBV7-8 and TRBJ1-1; D is perhaps TRBD1 (6 bases). The germline V gene has CDR1 SGHVS and CDR2 FQNEAQ. The V and J ends lost 5 bases and 4 bases respectively, with 17 bases between them. The CDR3 covers 15 residues.

The chain recombines TRBV5-1 with TRBJ1-3; 10 bases match TRBD1. V shed 4 bases and J 0 bases; nucleotides not matched to a gene: 4. Germline values: CDR1 SGHRS, CDR2 YFSETQ. The CDR3 length is 16 residues. For the CDR3, the DNA is TGCGCCAGCAGCAAGGGACAGGGGAGCTCTGGAAACACCATATATTTT. Translating gives CASSKGQGSSGNTIYF.

The chain recombines TRBV11-2 with TRBJ2-2, with TRBD2 identical over 7 bases. V shed 1 base and J 6 bases; nucleotides not matched to a gene: 8. Per the germline V gene, CDR1 is SGHAT and CDR2 is FQNNGV. CDR3 length: 16 residues. The CDR3 sequence: CASSLVRGGPAGELFF. CDR3 nucleotide sequence: TGTGCCAGCAGCTTAGTTAGGGGAGGGCCTGCCGGGGAGCTGTTTTTT.

V gene TRBV1 combines with J gene TRBJ2-7. TRBV1 is noted as a pseudogene. The CDR3 has 18 amino acids. In DNA, the CDR3 is TGCACCAGCAGCCATCTTAGGGGGGCGTCAGGGACCCACTACGAGCAGTACTTC. It encodes CTSSHLRGASGTHYEQYF.

The chain recombines TRBV10-3 with TRBJ2-5; the match to TRBD2 covers 7 bases. The germline CDR1 and CDR2 sequences are ENHRY and SYGVKD. The CDR3 is 14 residues long. V lost 2 bases, J lost 1 base, and 1 base stayed unmatched. CDR3 sequence reads: CAISEGRAQETQYF. CDR3 DNA: TGTGCCATCAGTGAGGGGAGGGCCCAAGAGACCCAGTACTTC.

The DNA of the CDR3 is TGCGCCAGCAGCCCTGGGGCTCCACCCCAGCAGCCCCAGCATTTT. The encoded protein is CASSPGAPPQQPQHF. The chain carries TRBV5-1 and TRBJ1-5; tentative D call: TRBD1 (5 bases). This CDR3 region has 15 residues. Germline V lookup: CDR1 SGHRS, CDR2 YFSETQ. V lost 4 bases and J lost 7, with 18 bases in between.

The chain combines TRBV6-1 with TRBJ1-5; the D is unclear. Germline CDR1 MNHNS, CDR2 SASEGT. Trimming shortened V by 0 bases and J by 5 bases, and 8 bases separated the two germline ends. The CDR3 length is 14 residues. The CDR3 region is CASSEAEGYQPQHF. The CDR3 DNA reads TGTGCCAGCAGTGAAGCGGAAGGGTATCAGCCCCAGCATTTT.

The chain joins TRBV29-1 to TRBJ2-3; 10 bases fit TRBD2. CDR1 is SQVTM and CDR2 is ANQGSEA in the germline V gene. V was clipped by 7 bases and J by 2 bases; unmatched bases: 6. This CDR3 region has 14 residues. The CDR3 DNA sequence: TGCAGCGCATTACTAGCGGGACTCACAGATACGCAGTATTTT. It specifies CSALLAGLTDTQYF.

V is TRBV5-1 and J is TRBJ2-1; D unresolved. The CDR3 is 15 residues long. Trimming cost V 0 bases and J 9 bases, with 16 bases left between them. Germline CDR1 reads SGHRS; CDR2 reads YFSETQ. The CDR3 nucleotides are TGCGCCAGCAGCTTGGTGAGTTTAGTCTCGAGTGAGCAGTTCTTC. It is translated as CASSLVSLVSSEQFF.

This chain connects TRBV4-1 to TRBJ2-7; D perhaps matches TRBD2 (6 bases). Trimming took 0 bases from V and 0 from J, leaving 12 bases between them. CDR3 length: 16 amino acids. CDR1 and CDR2 from the germline V gene are MGHRA and YSYEKL. The CDR3 spells CASSQDGRDVSYEQYF. The CDR3 nucleotides read TGCGCCAGCAGCCAAGATGGGCGGGATGTCTCCTACGAGCAGTACTTC.

The CDR3 sequence is CASSLQGEDTEAFF. The CDR3 nucleotides read TGTGCCAGCAGTTTACAGGGGGAAGACACTGAAGCTTTCTTT. The chain employs TRBV27 and TRBJ1-1, with 7 bases aligning to TRBD1. The CDR3 consists of 14 residues. Germline V gene lookup returns CDR1 MNHEY and CDR2 SMNVEV (reference sequence). The V segment lost 2 bases and the J segment 3 bases; nucleotides outside the gene matches: 3.

The chain recombines TRBV5-4 with TRBJ1-3; unclear D gene. Germline V lookup: CDR1 SGHNT, CDR2 YYREEE (reference sequence). Trimming left V 2 bases short and J 0 bases short, with 9 bases between. This CDR3 region has 15 residues. This CDR3 reads CASSFGRNSGNTIYF. CDR3 sequence (DNA): TGTGCCAGCAGCTTCGGACGGAACTCTGGAAACACCATATATTTT.

This chain joins TRBV7-8 and TRBJ2-7; 9 bases align to TRBD1. V lost 5 bases, J lost 4 bases, and 3 bases stayed unmatched. The CDR3 has 13 residues. In germline, CDR1 is SGHVS, CDR2 FQNEAQ. Here the CDR3 DNA reads TGTGCCAGCAGCCACGACAGGGGGTACGAGCAGTACTTC. Amino acids: CASSHDRGYEQYF.

The chain carries TRBV11-1 and TRBJ1-1; D uncertain. Trimming took off 5 bases at V and 4 bases at J, with 11 bases between the two ends. CDR1 and CDR2 (germline): SGHAT, FQDESV (reference sequence). The CDR3 contains 13 residues. CDR3 region: CASSTGEGTEAFF. In DNA, the CDR3 is TGTGCCAGCAGCACCGGCGAGGGCACTGAAGCTTTCTTT.

This chain joins TRBV4-1 and TRBJ2-7; TRBD2 matches at 10 bases. V gave up 2 bases and J gave up 2 bases; unmatched junction bases: 9. This CDR3 comprises 17 residues. Germline values: CDR1 MGHRA, CDR2 YSYEKL. In DNA form, the CDR3 reads TGCGCCAGCAGCCAAAAGGGGCTAGCGGGAGAAACCTACGAGCAGTACTTC. This encodes CASSQKGLAGETYEQYF.

The chain combines TRBV19 with TRBJ1-5; D ambiguous. The V end lost 2 bases, the J end lost 1 base, and 21 bases lay between the germline ends. Per germline, CDR1 LNHDA and CDR2 SQIVND (reference sequence). The CDR3 sequence is 19 residues long. DNA of the CDR3: TGTGCCAGTAGTATATTTCGGGCCTCCAGGCCGCTAAGCAATCAGCCCCAGCATTTT. It yields the protein CASSIFRASRPLSNQPQHF.

The gene calls are TRBV21-1 and TRBJ2-7; the tabulated D call, TRBD2, remains unverified against the DNA. TRBV21-1 is noted as a pseudogene. The CDR3 consists of 21 residues. The CDR3 protein is CASSKGWAKASGSCRSYEQYF. The CDR3 coding sequence is TGTGCCAGCAGCAAAGGGTGGGCCAAGGCTAGCGGGAGCTGCAGATCCTACGAGCAGTACTTC.

The chain has TRBV29-1 and TRBJ2-3; D is uncertain. This CDR3 has 13 residues. Trimming removed 3 bases from V and 2 bases from J, with 9 bases in between. The germline CDR1 and CDR2 sequences are SQVTM and ANQGSEA. CDR3 DNA: TGCAGCGTTGACATACAGTCCACAGATACGCAGTATTTT. This gives the protein CSVDIQSTDTQYF.

The chain has TRBV6-1 and TRBJ2-7, with unresolved D. The CDR3 covers 15 residues. Germline V lookup: CDR1 MNHNS, CDR2 SASEGT. V was clipped by 2 bases and J by 0 bases, with 11 bases between them. The CDR3: CASSEIRQSSYEQYF. The CDR3 region has the DNA TGTGCCAGCAGTGAAATCAGACAAAGCTCCTACGAGCAGTACTTC.

The rearrangement links TRBV5-6 to TRBJ2-7; 8 positions match TRBD1. CDR3 length equals 15 residues. Germline V CDR1 and CDR2: SGHDT, YYEEEE. The trim removed 1 base at V and 3 bases at J, leaving 6 bases unmatched. The CDR3 region has the DNA TGTGCCAGCAGCTTGTTTGGACAGGGCAACTACGAGCAGTACTTC. Translated, it gives CASSLFGQGNYEQYF.

The chain carries TRBV7-8 and TRBJ2-5, with D possibly matching TRBD2 (5 bases). The J call may be in error: the DNA end matches TRBJ2-7 better. CDR1 and CDR2 from the germline V gene are SGHVS and FQNEAQ. The CDR3 sequence is 18 residues long. In DNA form, the CDR3 reads TGTGCCAGCAGCCTACCCCCCTGGGCTGAGCATGGGGAGTACGAGCAGTACTTC. Translating gives CASSLPPWAEHGEYEQYF.

The rearrangement links TRBV21-1 to TRBJ2-6; the listed D gene, TRBD1, was not tested against the DNA. TRBV21-1 is shown as a pseudogene. The CDR3 totals 18 residues. CDR3 sequence reads: CASSASTGNRSGANVLTF. For the CDR3, the DNA is TGTGCCAGCAGCGCCTCGACAGGGAACCGCTCTGGGGCCAACGTCCTGACTTTC.

This rearrangement joins TRBV2 to TRBJ2-6; tentative D call: TRBD1 (6 bases). This CDR3 is built from 14 residues. Trimming removed 7 bases from V and 9 bases from J, with 16 bases in between. Germline V gene sequence: CDR1 SNHLY, CDR2 FYNNEI. The CDR3 spells CASNRDTPGNVLTF. As DNA, the CDR3 is TGTGCCAGCAACCGGGACACACCAGGCAACGTCCTGACTTTC. Full variable domain (rest looked up from reference TRBV2 and TRBJ2-6): EPEVTQTPSHQVTQMGQEVILRCVPISNHLYFYWYRQILGQKVEFLVSFYNNEISEKSEIFDDQFSVERPDGSNFTLKIRSTKLEDSAMYFCASNRDTPGNVLTFGAGSRLTVL.

V usage is TRBV7-3 and J usage is TRBJ2-6; 9 nucleotides match TRBD2. The J segment lost 1 base and the V segment lost 5 bases, leaving 9 bases of the junction unmatched. Germline V gene lookup returns CDR1 SGHTA and CDR2 FQGTGA. The CDR3 extends over 18 amino acids. Written as DNA, the CDR3 is TGTGCCAGCAGCCCACGTAACGGACTAGCGTCTGGGGCCAACGTCCTGACTTTC. Translation: CASSPRNGLASGANVLTF.

V and J are TRBV7-9 and TRBJ2-5; D not resolved. The J call is uncertain, as TRBJ2-7 better fits the DNA end. The CDR3 has 15 amino acids. CDR1 is SEHNR, CDR2 FQNEAQ, per germline (reference sequence). The CDR3 reads CASSLAPKVPYEQYF. The CDR3 DNA reads as TGTGCCAGCAGCTTAGCCCCTAAGGTGCCCTACGAGCAGTACTTC.